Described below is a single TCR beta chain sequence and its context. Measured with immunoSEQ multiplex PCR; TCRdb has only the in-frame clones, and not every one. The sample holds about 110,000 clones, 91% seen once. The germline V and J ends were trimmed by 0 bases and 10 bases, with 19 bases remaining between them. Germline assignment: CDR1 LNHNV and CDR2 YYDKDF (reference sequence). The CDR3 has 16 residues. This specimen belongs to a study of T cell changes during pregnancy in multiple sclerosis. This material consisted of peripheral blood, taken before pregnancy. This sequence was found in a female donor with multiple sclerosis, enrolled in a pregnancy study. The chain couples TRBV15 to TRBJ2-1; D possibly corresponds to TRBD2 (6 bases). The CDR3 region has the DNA TGTGCCACCAGCAGAGATGGTGTCCCAACGGGAGACGAGCAGTTCTTC. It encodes CATSRDGVPTGDEQFF.